One sample yielded the 21 T cell receptor beta chains listed below, sequenced in a study of CD8+CD57+ T cells in acquired aplastic anemia. Genomic DNA constituted the template upon which TCR beta VDJ and CDR3 profiling was performed. One entry per CDR3 protein results from TCRdb running MiXCR on the reads. The repertoire holds hundreds of thousands of distinct CDR3 sequences, with 65% to 80% as singletons. Sequencing was carried out using sorted CD4+, CD8+, or CD8+CD57+ T cells (not recorded which) from PBMCs. The source is a human donor in good health, serving as a control.

In its sample, this clonotype was seen many times. The rearrangement joins TRBV9 to TRBJ2-3; D is uncertain. CDR1 is SGDLS and CDR2 is YYNGEE in the germline V gene. This CDR3 is 17 amino acids long. The germline V and J ends were trimmed by 0 bases and 2 bases, with 16 bases remaining between them. CDR3 residues: CASSVGSAGTFTDTQYF. The CDR3 DNA is TGTGCCAGCAGCGTAGGATCAGCAGGAACATTCACAGATACGCAGTATTTT.

This clonotype has a count of ten or more. V usage is TRBV5-8 and J usage is TRBJ1-3; D unclear. The CDR3 runs to 15 residues. Germline V gene data show CDR1 as SGHTS and CDR2 as YDEGEE. Trimming pared 0 bases from V and 0 bases from J, leaving 7 bases between. The CDR3 sequence: CASSLVGISGNTIYF. CDR3 nucleotides: TGTGCCAGCAGCTTGGTAGGAATCTCTGGAAACACCATATATTTT.

Regarding this clonotype: The CDR3 ends on some other residue instead of the conserved phenylalanine or tryptophan, so this is likely a read error. It is unclear where the CDR3 begins or ends on the DNA, so no DNA is shown, and the CDR3 is as TCRdb lists it. The chain recombines TRBV7-9 with TRBJ1-3; the table names TRBD1, a call not compared with the DNA. Per the germline V gene, CDR1 is SEHNR and CDR2 is FQNEAQ (reference sequence). The CDR3 spans 13 amino acids, including both terminal residues. CDR3 protein: CASTLTGAKTTYY.

Concerning this clonotype: One end of the junction fails to match germline, which may point to a read error. The V and J genes are TRBV5-5 and TRBJ2-3, with a possible D match to TRBD1 (6 bases). This CDR3 has 15 amino acids. From germline, CDR1 is SGHKS and CDR2 YYEKEE (reference sequence). The CDR3 DNA sequence: TGCGCCAGCAGCTTGCCCGCAGGGGCCACAGATACGCAGTATTTT. Translation gives CASSLPAGATDTQYF.

The chain combines TRBV2 with TRBJ2-5; TRBD1 might be the D (5 bases). The DNA end is more similar to TRBJ1-5, so the J call may be wrong. The germline CDR1 and CDR2 sequences are SNHLY and FYNNEI. The CDR3 has 12 amino acids. CDR3 residues: CASSVGGETQHF. CDR3 DNA sequence: TGTGCCAGCAGTGTCGGGGGAGAGACCCAGCATTTT.

This clonotype appeared once. The V and J genes are TRBV20-1 and TRBJ2-1; 8 nucleotides match TRBD2. Germline trimming cut 3 bases from V and 4 bases from J; bases unmatched to any gene: 8. The germline CDR1 and CDR2 sequences are DFQATT and SNEGSKA (reference sequence). The CDR3 loop spans 15 amino acids. CDR3 DNA sequence: TGCAGTGCTAGGAGGTCGGGGGGGCCATACAATGAGCAGTTCTTC. Translating gives CSARRSGGPYNEQFF.

On this clonotype itself: One end of the junction fails to match germline, which may point to a read error. V gene TRBV7-2 combines with J gene TRBJ2-1; 7 bases map to TRBD2. The CDR3 length is 16 residues. Germline V lookup: CDR1 SGHTA, CDR2 FQGNSA. CDR3 sequence: CASSPETSESGGEQFF. The CDR3 nucleotides read TGCGCCAGCAGCCCAGAGACGTCGGAATCCGGGGGGGAGCAGTTCTTC.

About this clonotype itself: Germline and junction disagree at one end, which may indicate a read error. The J gene is TRBJ1-1, the V gene TRBV7-2; TRBD1 is a possible D gene (5 bases). Germline V CDR1 and CDR2: SGHTA, FQGNSA. The CDR3 loop spans 14 amino acids. CDR3 in amino acids: CASSLPRGETDTQF. In DNA, the CDR3 is TGTGCCAGCAGCTTACCGCGGGGGGAGACAGATACGCAGTTT.

In its sample, this clonotype was seen once. This chain's CDR3 is CSVEEGVNQTQYF. DNA of the CDR3: TGCAGCGTTGAAGAGGGAGTCAATCAGACCCAGTATTTT. The chain combines TRBV29-1 with TRBJ2-3, with D perhaps matching TRBD2 (5 bases). Per the germline V gene, CDR1 is SQVTM and CDR2 is ANQGSEA. This CDR3 has 13 residues. V was shortened by 0 bases and J by 12 bases, with 16 bases between the two germline ends.

V is TRBV11-3 and J is TRBJ2-1; 9 bases are a match to TRBD2. CDR1 SGHNT and CDR2 YENEEA come from the germline V gene. The J segment lost 4 bases and the V segment lost 4 bases, leaving 5 bases of the junction unmatched. The CDR3 has 15 residues. DNA of the CDR3: TGTGCCAGCAGCTCCGATAGCGGGGGTTACAATGAGCAGTTCTTC. It encodes CASSSDSGGYNEQFF. Looking up the rest from reference TRBV11-3 and TRBJ2-1 gives the full variable domain: EAGVVQSPRYKIIEKKQPVAFWCNPISGHNTLYWYLQNLGQGPELLIRYENEEAVDDSQLPKDRFSAERLKGVDSTLKIQPAELGDSAVYLCASSSDSGGYNEQFFGPGTRLTVL.

This sequence joins TRBV5-1 and TRBJ2-3; 10 bases align to TRBD2. V lost 0 bases to trimming and J lost 5 bases; unmatched junction nucleotides: 3. This CDR3 spans 15 amino acids. Germline assignment: CDR1 SGHRS and CDR2 YFSETQ. The CDR3 spells CASSLERGGIDTQYF. The CDR3, as DNA: TGCGCCAGCAGCTTGGAGCGGGGGGGCATAGATACGCAGTATTTT.

With respect to this clonotype: Since no conserved phenylalanine or tryptophan closes the CDR3, a read error is the likely cause. The gene calls are TRBV12-3 or TRBV12-4 and TRBJ2-7; TRBD1 matches at 11 bases. This CDR3 region has 13 residues. V was clipped by 5 bases and J by 7 bases; unmatched bases: 4. CDR3 coding DNA: TGTGCCAGCAGTCAGGGACAGGGGGGGGAGCAGTACTTA. Amino acid sequence: CASSQGQGGEQYL.

This clonotype was counted only a few times. The gene calls are TRBV19 and TRBJ2-7; D not resolved. V was trimmed by 0 bases and J by 0 bases, leaving 9 bases between them. Germline loops: CDR1 LNHDA, CDR2 SQIVND (reference sequence). The CDR3 runs to 15 residues. The CDR3 loop reads CASSIEGHVSYEQYF. CDR3 DNA: TGTGCCAGTAGTATAGAGGGCCACGTCTCCTACGAGCAGTACTTC.

Concerning this clonotype: One end of the junction varies from germline; a read error may be responsible. J is TRBJ1-5 and V is TRBV20-1, with D unclear. Germline CDR1 reads DFQATT; CDR2 reads SNEGSKA (reference sequence). CDR3 length equals 15 residues. For the CDR3, the DNA is TGCAGTGCCAGAGATGGTCGCAGAACTGATCAGCCCCAGCATTTT. It codes for CSARDGRRTDQPQHF.

This rearrangement joins TRBV7-2 to TRBJ1-5; D is unclear. The ends were cut back, 6 bases at V and 16 bases at J, with 28 bases in the middle. Germline V gene lookup returns CDR1 SGHTA and CDR2 FQGNSA. The CDR3 runs to 15 residues. CDR3 protein: CASRPGAYSDQLYHF. The CDR3 DNA follows: TGTGCCAGCAGGCCGGGAGCATATAGCGATCAGCTCTACCATTTT.

This chain uses TRBV5-1 with TRBJ1-3; D gene uncertain. Germline assignment: CDR1 SGHRS and CDR2 YFSETQ. The CDR3 loop spans 16 amino acids. V was clipped by 0 bases and J by 0 bases, with 10 bases between them. For the CDR3, the DNA is TGCGCCAGCAGCTTGGAACGCCTACCCTCTGGAAACACCATATATTTT. Amino acids: CASSLERLPSGNTIYF. Variable domain in full (rest from reference TRBV5-1 and TRBJ1-3): KAGVTQTPRYLIKTRGQQVTLSCSPISGHRSVSWYQQTPGQGLQFLFEYFSETQRNKGNFPGRFSGRQFSNSRSEMNVSTLELGDSALYLCASSLERLPSGNTIYFGEGSWLTVV.

About this clonotype itself: One end of the junction does not line up with germline, which may come from a read error. The gene calls are TRBV29-1 and TRBJ2-5; D not resolved. The CDR3 loop spans 15 amino acids. The germline V gene has CDR1 SQVTM and CDR2 ANQGSEA. CDR3 sequence: CSVEKDNTDSYEYDF. Written as DNA, the CDR3 is TGCAGCGTTGAAAAGGATAACACAGATTCCTACGAGTATGACTTC.

The rearrangement uses TRBV15 and TRBJ1-3; possible D gene TRBD1, 5 bases. This CDR3 has 13 residues. Germline V gene data show CDR1 as LNHNV and CDR2 as YYDKDF (reference sequence). Deletions cut 5 bases from V and 8 bases from J, with 13 bases between. The CDR3 sequence: CATSVADRDTIYF. The CDR3 DNA reads TGTGCCACCAGCGTGGCAGACAGAGACACCATATATTTT.

The chain carries TRBV7-2 and TRBJ2-1, with 9 bases fitting TRBD2. The germline V gene has CDR1 SGHTA and CDR2 FQGNSA. CDR3 length: 16 residues. V lost 4 bases and J lost 4; bases outside the gene matches: 8. CDR3 in amino acids: CASSSRAGGMYNEQFF. Here the CDR3 DNA reads TGTGCCAGCAGCTCAAGGGCGGGGGGGATGTACAATGAGCAGTTCTTC.

The gene calls are TRBV2 and TRBJ2-1; D tentatively fits TRBD1 or TRBD2 (6 bases each). Germline lookup yields CDR1 SNHLY and CDR2 FYNNEI. V shed 4 bases and J shed 6 bases, with 13 bases lying between them. The CDR3 extends over 14 amino acids. The CDR3 region is CASSVLRGPNEQFF. The DNA of the CDR3 is TGTGCCAGCAGTGTTTTACGGGGGCCCAATGAGCAGTTCTTC.

This chain joins TRBV7-2 and TRBJ2-6; D gene uncertain. Germline values: CDR1 SGHTA, CDR2 FQGNSA. Between the trimmed V and J ends, which lost 5 bases and 0 bases, there was a span of 14 bases. CDR3 length: 17 residues. CDR3 nucleotides: TGTGCCAGCAGCGGCATCAAGGGCAGCTCTGGGGCCAACGTCCTGACTTTC. Protein product: CASSGIKGSSGANVLTF.